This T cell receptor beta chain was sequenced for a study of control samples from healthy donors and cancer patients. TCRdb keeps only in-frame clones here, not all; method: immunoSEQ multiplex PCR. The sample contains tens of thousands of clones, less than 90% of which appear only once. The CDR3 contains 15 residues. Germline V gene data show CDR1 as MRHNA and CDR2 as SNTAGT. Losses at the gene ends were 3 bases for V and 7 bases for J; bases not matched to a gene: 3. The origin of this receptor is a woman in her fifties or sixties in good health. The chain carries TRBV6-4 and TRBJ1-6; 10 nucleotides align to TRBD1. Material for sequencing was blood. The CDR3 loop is CASSERTGGNSPLHF. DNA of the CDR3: TGTGCCAGCAGTGAACGGACAGGGGGAAATTCACCCCTCCACTTT.